This T cell receptor (beta chain) was sequenced in a study of CD8 T cells in ankylosing spondylitis. Study-wide results and caveats: Characteristic of ankylosing spondylitis blood, it appeared, was a TCR beta motif comprising about 8 highly homologous variants.

Libraries for TCR beta were made by quantitative 5'-RACE with molecular barcodes. TCRdb called the 5' RACE reads again in MiXCR, with one record for every CDR3 protein. This sample has 200,000 to 250,000 distinct CDR3 sequences, with around 25% found just once. As for this clonotype: Its antigen is as yet unknown.

This TCR was sampled from a male donor with ankylosing spondylitis or in good health (not recorded which). The sequenced sample was blood, either unsorted or a sorted T cell fraction (not recorded which).

The CDR3 region has the DNA TGTGCCAGCAGCCAAGATCGGCTCCAGCGAGAGCAGTACTTC. Translated, it gives CASSQDRLQREQYF. The rearrangement joins TRBV4-2 to TRBJ2-7; D gene uncertain. The CDR3 covers 14 residues. Germline V gene data show CDR1 as LGHNA and CDR2 as YNFKEQ. The V and J ends lost 0 bases and 7 bases respectively, with 13 bases between them.